Listed here is a single T cell receptor beta chain. From the germline J gene comes the end of the CDR3, since the read stops 3 residues before it. Produced via immunoSEQ multiplex PCR; TCRdb's table is partial and in-frame only. The table lists under 55,000 clones. The data originate from a study of Tregs in tolerant kidney transplant recipients. Study at large: Recipients received nonmyeloablative bone marrow transplants from related graft donors, with transient mixed chimerism.

Germline V gene lookup returns CDR1 DFQATT and CDR2 SNEGSKA (reference sequence). The CDR3 length is 15 residues. V lost 6 bases to trimming and J lost 0 bases, with 14 bases between them. This clonotype was obtained from a human donor who received a combined kidney and bone marrow transplant. The chain employs TRBV20-1 and TRBJ2-2; D call uncertain. This specimen consisted of CD4+ T cells from blood, obtained before the transplant. The DNA read from the CDR3 is TGCAGTGCCCAAATCATAACACCGAACACCGGGGAG. Translating gives CSAQIITPNTGE. The full CDR3 sequence reads CSAQIITPNTGELFF.